These 27 T cell receptor beta chains share one sample of origin, sequenced in a study of molecular identifiers for immune sequencing clone quantification. TCRdb itself ran the PCR reads through MiXCR, one entry per CDR3 protein. In the table there are 70,000 to 95,000 distinct CDR3 sequences, roughly 19% of which are singletons. Sample: naive CD8+ T cells from blood, with Jurkat cell RNA spiked in. Specified subset: FACS-sorted CD8+CD4-CCR7+CD45RA+ naive T cells. These receptors all come from a human donor in good health. Some libraries in this study had Jurkat cell RNA spiked in.

About this clonotype itself: Possible read error: a much larger clone is one base away. The V and J genes are TRBV6-5 and TRBJ2-7; either TRBD1 or TRBD2 may supply D (6 bases each). Germline V CDR1 and CDR2: MNHEY, SVGAGI. This CDR3 has 15 residues. V was shortened by 5 bases and J by 3 bases, with 17 bases between the two germline ends. The CDR3 loop reads CASSEWGASDYEQYF. The CDR3 nucleotides are TGTGCCAGCAGTGAGTGGGGGGCTTCCGACTACGAGCAGTACTTC.

This clonotype was counted many times. V is TRBV19 and J is TRBJ2-1; 8 nucleotides match TRBD2. Germline V CDR1 and CDR2: LNHDA, SQIVND (reference sequence). J lost 4 bases, V lost 5 bases, and 7 bases had no gene match. This CDR3 contains 15 residues. In DNA form, the CDR3 reads TGTGCCAGTAGTGCGGGAGGAAGCATATACAATGAGCAGTTCTTC. It specifies CASSAGGSIYNEQFF.

As concerns this clonotype: This could be a read error, since a much larger clone is one nucleotide away. CDR3 protein: CACSVPGRPTYEQYF. The CDR3 region has the DNA TGCGCCTGCAGCGTACCGGGACGGCCAACCTACGAGCAGTACTTC. The chain carries TRBV5-1 and TRBJ2-7; tentatively, D is TRBD1 or TRBD2 (5 bases each). This CDR3 is built from 15 residues. Germline V gene sequence: CDR1 SGHRS, CDR2 YFSETQ.

This clonotype came up many times. This chain connects TRBV30 to TRBJ1-5; D is undetermined. V dropped 2 bases and J dropped 7 bases, with 12 bases sitting between them. This CDR3 has 13 residues. Per the germline V gene, CDR1 is GTSNPN and CDR2 is SVGIG (reference sequence). The CDR3 DNA reads TGTGCCTGGAGTAAGGCAGAGGGCCAGCCCCAGCATTTT. Amino acid sequence: CAWSKAEGQPQHF.

A few counts support this clonotype. This chain connects TRBV15 to TRBJ1-5, with D possibly being TRBD1 (6 bases). Per germline, CDR1 LNHNV and CDR2 YYDKDF (reference sequence). The CDR3 spans 18 residues. The V and J ends lost 3 bases and 2 bases respectively, with 20 bases between them. The CDR3 DNA sequence: TGTGCCACCAGCAGTCAAGGGGGGAGGGGGAGCGGCAATCAGCCCCAGCATTTT. This translates into CATSSQGGRGSGNQPQHF.

This clonotype has at least ten counts. The chain links TRBV14 to TRBJ2-2; 8 bases match TRBD2. CDR3 length: 18 residues. CDR1 is SGHDN and CDR2 is FVKESK in the germline V gene. J lost 2 bases, V lost 5 bases, and 13 bases had no gene match. CDR3 bases: TGTGCCAGCAGCTCCCGGCCGGGAGCGGGAGAAAACACCGGGGAGCTGTTTTTT. Its translation is CASSSRPGAGENTGELFF.

This clonotype was seen at least ten times. CDR3 nucleotides: TGCAGTGCCATTGAACAGGGTATTGCCTCCTACGAGCAGTACTTC. It translates to CSAIEQGIASYEQYF. The V and J genes are TRBV20-1 and TRBJ2-7; possibly TRBD1 for D (6 bases). The CDR3 contains 15 residues. From germline, CDR1 is DFQATT and CDR2 SNEGSKA (reference sequence). Trimming removed 6 bases at V and 0 bases at J, with 18 bases between.

This clonotype was detected ten times or more. The rearrangement uses TRBV5-6 and TRBJ2-4; D possibly corresponds to TRBD1 (6 bases). The CDR3 runs to 14 residues. V was shortened by 0 bases and J by 7 bases, with 11 bases between the two germline ends. Germline V gene lookup returns CDR1 SGHDT and CDR2 YYEEEE. The CDR3: CASSLGGPPNIQYF. CDR3 coding DNA: TGTGCCAGCAGCTTGGGGGGGCCGCCCAACATTCAGTACTTC.

The sample holds many counts of this clonotype. The rearrangement uses TRBV6-2 or TRBV6-3 and TRBJ2-3; 9 nucleotides align to TRBD1. Trimming at V came to 7 bases and at J to 8 bases, leaving 16 bases not matched to a gene. Germline V gene lookup returns CDR1 MNHEY and CDR2 SVGEGT. The CDR3 runs to 16 residues. This CDR3 reads CASNQPGTGRIATQYF. CDR3 bases: TGTGCCAGCAATCAACCCGGGACAGGGCGAATAGCTACGCAGTATTTT.

This sequence joins TRBV5-1 and TRBJ2-5; D may be TRBD1 or TRBD2 (5 bases each). The CDR3 spans 16 residues. Germline V CDR1 and CDR2: SGHRS, YFSETQ. The V gene lost 2 bases and the J gene lost 1 base, with 15 bases spanning the gap. The CDR3 here is CASSFRAGSIQETQYF. CDR3 DNA: TGCGCCAGCAGCTTCCGGGCAGGGAGTATCCAAGAGACCCAGTACTTC. The complete variable domain, with remaining parts taken from reference TRBV5-1 and TRBJ2-5, reads KAGVTQTPRYLIKTRGQQVTLSCSPISGHRSVSWYQQTPGQGLQFLFEYFSETQRNKGNFPGRFSGRQFSNSRSEMNVSTLELGDSALYLCASSFRAGSIQETQYFGPGTRLLVL.

This clonotype was counted ten times or more. This sequence joins TRBV5-4 and TRBJ2-1; no reliable D call. The CDR3 length is 15 residues. CDR1 is SGHNT and CDR2 is YYREEE in the germline V gene (reference sequence). V was trimmed by 0 bases and J by 8 bases, leaving 15 bases between them. The CDR3 DNA is TGTGCCAGCAGCTTGGAGGAAGGGCTGAATTATGAGCAGTTCTTC. This sequence encodes CASSLEEGLNYEQFF.

This clonotype occurred many times. V and J are TRBV7-7 and TRBJ2-3; D is possibly TRBD1 or TRBD2 (5 bases each). Trimming removed 8 bases at V and 2 bases at J, with 17 bases between. Per the germline V gene, CDR1 is SSHAT and CDR2 is FNYEAQ (reference sequence). This CDR3 is built from 15 residues. CDR3 amino acids: CASSTGLGFTDTQYF. CDR3 nucleotides: TGTGCCAGCTCAACGGGGCTGGGCTTCACAGATACGCAGTATTTT.

This clonotype has a count of ten or more. The V call is TRBV9, the J call TRBJ1-3; no definite D call. Trimming pared 3 bases from V and 8 bases from J, leaving 6 bases between. The CDR3 runs 11 residues. Germline V gene lookup returns CDR1 SGDLS and CDR2 YYNGEE. CDR3 residues: CASSDMDTIYF. Here the CDR3 DNA reads TGTGCCAGCAGCGACATGGACACCATATATTTT. Filled out from reference TRBV9 and TRBJ1-3, the complete variable domain reads DSGVTQTPKHLITATGQRVTLRCSPRSGDLSVYWYQQSLDQGLQFLIQYYNGEERAKGNILERFSAQQFPDLHSELNLSSLELGDSALYFCASSDMDTIYFGEGSWLTVV.

This clonotype has at least ten counts. The chain recombines TRBV7-6 with TRBJ2-5, with D perhaps being TRBD1 or TRBD2 (5 bases each). The germline CDR1 and CDR2 sequences are SGHVS and FNYEAQ. The CDR3 runs 15 residues. V lost 5 bases and J 5 bases, leaving 18 bases between the germline ends. In DNA, the CDR3 is TGTGCCAGCAGCCCGACACGGGGCGATTTGGAGACCCAGTACTTC. Its protein product is CASSPTRGDLETQYF.

This clonotype was seen at least ten times. The chain joins TRBV12-3 or TRBV12-4 to TRBJ2-5; no definite D call. CDR3 length: 13 amino acids. V lost 6 bases to trimming and J lost 0 bases, with 8 bases between them. This CDR3 reads CASSLENQETQYF. The CDR3 DNA reads as TGTGCCAGCAGCTTGGAAAACCAAGAGACCCAGTACTTC.

This clonotype has ten or more counts. V usage is TRBV12-3 or TRBV12-4 and J usage is TRBJ1-5, with 10 bases matching TRBD1. Trimming removed 4 bases from V and 4 bases from J; junction bases left unmatched: 16. The CDR3 contains 19 residues. The CDR3 protein is CASSSTGTGDWGRNQPQHF. The CDR3 DNA follows: TGTGCCAGCAGTTCGACCGGGACAGGGGATTGGGGAAGAAATCAGCCCCAGCATTTT.

Worth noting for this clonotype: Since a much larger clone is just one base distant, this may be a read error. This chain joins TRBV2 and TRBJ2-1; 9 bases are a match to TRBD1. Germline-derived CDR1 and CDR2 are SNHLY and FYNNEI. The CDR3 contains 17 residues. CDR3 DNA: TGTGTCAGCAGCAATATAAACCGGGACAGGGTAGGCAATGAGCAGTTCTTC. This encodes CVSSNINRDRVGNEQFF. The entire variable domain, with the rest obtained from reference TRBV2 and TRBJ2-1, is as follows: EPEVTQTPSHQVTQMGQEVILRCVPISNHLYFYWYRQILGQKVEFLVSFYNNEISEKSEIFDDQFSVERPDGSNFTLKIRSTKLEDSAMYFCVSSNINRDRVGNEQFFGPGTRLTVL.

The sample holds many counts of this clonotype. This chain joins TRBV20-1 and TRBJ2-3; tentative D call: TRBD2 (5 bases). The CDR3 is 16 residues long. CDR1 is DFQATT, CDR2 SNEGSKA, per germline (reference sequence). V shed 5 bases and J shed 0 bases, with 18 bases lying between them. CDR3 sequence (DNA): TGCAGTGCTGAACCCGGCAGCGGCCCAAGCACAGATACGCAGTATTTT. Translating it yields CSAEPGSGPSTDTQYF.

In its sample, this clonotype was seen once. Given a much more abundant clone one base away, this may be a read error. The chain combines TRBV18 with TRBJ1-1; no clear D gene. Germline V CDR1 and CDR2: KGHSH, LQKENI. The CDR3 loop spans 15 amino acids. Here the CDR3 DNA reads TGTGCCAGCTCACCACCGGGAGAGGTGAACACTGAAGTTTTCTTT. This gives the protein CASSPPGEVNTEVFF.

This clonotype was counted many times. A read error may account for a junction end that differs from germline. V and J are TRBV7-2 and TRBJ2-5; D uncertain. The CDR3 has 14 amino acids. Germline CDR1 SGHTA, CDR2 FQGNSA. The CDR3 here is CASSKTVYQEAQYF. CDR3 bases: TGTGCCAGCAGCAAAACAGTATACCAAGAGGCCCAGTACTTC.

The chain joins TRBV10-1 to TRBJ2-1; D ambiguous. The length of the CDR3 is 16 residues. With 7 bases removed from V and 0 bases from J, the gap between germline ends came to 16 bases. The germline CDR1 and CDR2 sequences are WNHNN and SYGVQD (reference sequence). The CDR3 loop is CASIGSGRSSYNEQFF. In DNA, the CDR3 is TGCGCCAGCATAGGGTCGGGCCGGAGCTCCTACAATGAGCAGTTCTTC.

This clonotype was recorded many times. The rearrangement links TRBV19 to TRBJ2-7; 9 nucleotides line up with TRBD1. The CDR3 has 14 residues. The junction had 8 bases not matched to a gene; V was cut back by 5 bases and J by 6 bases. CDR1 LNHDA and CDR2 SQIVND come from the germline V gene (reference sequence). This CDR3 is CASSYGTGRTEQYF. DNA of the CDR3: TGTGCCAGTAGTTACGGGACAGGGAGAACCGAGCAGTACTTC.

This clonotype was detected only a few times. The CDR3, as DNA: TGTGCCAGTAGTCCAGTACGGGACAGCTCCTACGAGCAGTACTTC. Its translation is CASSPVRDSSYEQYF. The rearrangement links TRBV19 to TRBJ2-7; 7 nucleotides match TRBD1. The J segment lost 0 bases and the V segment lost 5 bases, leaving 7 bases of the junction unmatched. The germline CDR1 and CDR2 sequences are LNHDA and SQIVND (reference sequence). The CDR3 is 15 residues long.

Ten or more counts support this clonotype. Here the CDR3 reads CASSVALGADEQYF. DNA of the CDR3: TGTGCCAGCAGCGTAGCTCTAGGCGCCGACGAGCAGTACTTC. The chain couples TRBV9 to TRBJ2-7; D ambiguous. Looked up from germline, CDR1 is SGDLS and CDR2 is YYNGEE. The CDR3 extends over 14 amino acids. V was pared by 0 bases and J by 5 bases, with 12 bases between.

This clonotype was recorded many times. The chain uses TRBV4-1 and TRBJ1-1; 9 bases map to TRBD1. V dropped 7 bases and J dropped 0; count of bases not matched to a gene: 9. CDR1 is MGHRA, CDR2 YSYEKL, per germline. The CDR3 has 16 residues. CDR3 loop: CASMSGGQGLNTEAFF. The CDR3 bases are TGCGCCAGCATGAGTGGGGGACAGGGCTTGAACACTGAAGCTTTCTTT.

This clonotype was observed a handful of times. With a much larger clone just one base away, this may be a read error. This sequence joins TRBV5-1 and TRBJ2-3, with D possibly matching TRBD1 (5 bases). Germline values: CDR1 SGHRS, CDR2 YFSETQ. CDR3 size: 15 residues. V lost 4 bases, J lost 1 base, and 13 bases lay in between. CDR3 loop: CASSTIGVGTDTQYF. CDR3 in DNA: TGCGCCAGCAGCACGATAGGGGTTGGCACAGATACGCAGTATTTT.

Remarks on this clonotype: This may stem from a read error, because a much larger clone lies one nucleotide away. The genes are TRBV2 and TRBJ1-3, with D perhaps TRBD1 (6 bases). Germline V gene sequence: CDR1 SNHLY, CDR2 FYNNEI. CDR3 length: 15 residues. CDR3 nucleotides: TGTGCCAGCAGGATATCCCCAGGGGCCGGAACCACCATATATTTT. Its protein is CASRISPGAGTTIYF. Full variable domain (remainder filled in from reference TRBV2 and TRBJ1-3): EPEVTQTPSHQVTQMGQEVILRCVPISNHLYFYWYRQILGQKVEFLVSFYNNEISEKSEIFDDQFSVERPDGSNFTLKIRSTKLEDSAMYFCASRISPGAGTTIYFGEGSWLTVV.